This entry is about one T cell receptor (beta chain). Its antigen is still unknown. The record originates from a study of T cell repertoires in cytomegalovirus infection. About the study: It was the public TCR beta signatures that indicated both CMV infection and matching HLA type.

TCRdb re-called the reads with MiXCR, one entry per CDR3 protein. The data show over 450,000 distinct CDR3 sequences, with 11% seen just once and about a tenth held by the top ten. Findings and caveats of the study: People with CMV and the relevant HLA were identified by cumulative public TCR beta family frequency. HLA-C-restricted CMV-specific TCR beta clonotypes prevailed in the ex vivo response.

The CDR3 is 15 residues long. The junction had 2 bases not matched to a gene; V was cut back by 0 bases and J by 2 bases. Germline CDR1 and CDR2: DFQATT and SNEGSKA (reference sequence). The sequenced sample consisted of PBMCs. This sequence joins TRBV20-1 and TRBJ1-2, with 11 bases aligning to TRBD1. The sequence was obtained from a human donor in good health (CMV status not recorded). Some clones in this sample may be carry-over from other donors' samples. CDR3 DNA sequence: TGCAGTGCTAGAGACGGACAGGGGGCGAACTATGGCTACACCTTC. It is translated as CSARDGQGANYGYTF.